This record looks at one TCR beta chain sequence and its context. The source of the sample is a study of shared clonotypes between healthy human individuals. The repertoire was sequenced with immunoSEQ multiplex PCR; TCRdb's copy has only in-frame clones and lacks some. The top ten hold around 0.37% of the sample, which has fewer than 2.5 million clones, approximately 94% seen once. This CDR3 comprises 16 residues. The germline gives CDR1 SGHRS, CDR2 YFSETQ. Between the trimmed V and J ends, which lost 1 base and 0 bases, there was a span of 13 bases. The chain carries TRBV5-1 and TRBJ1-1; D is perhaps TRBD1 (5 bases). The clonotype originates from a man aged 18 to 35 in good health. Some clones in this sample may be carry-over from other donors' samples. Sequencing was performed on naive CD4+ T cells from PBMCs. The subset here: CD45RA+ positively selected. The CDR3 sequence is CASSLPRGGLNTEAFF. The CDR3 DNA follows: TGCGCCAGCAGCTTGCCAAGGGGTGGATTGAACACTGAAGCTTTCTTT. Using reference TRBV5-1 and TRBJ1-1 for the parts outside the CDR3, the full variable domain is KAGVTQTPRYLIKTRGQQVTLSCSPISGHRSVSWYQQTPGQGLQFLFEYFSETQRNKGNFPGRFSGRQFSNSRSEMNVSTLELGDSALYLCASSLPRGGLNTEAFFGQGTRLTVV.